This T cell receptor beta chain is from a study of blood T cell repertoires in COVID-19 (TCRdb year 2020). Background on the whole study: Samples covering the acute and convalescent phases of COVID-19 were provided by collaborators in the United States, Italy and Spain. The prospective study material was composed of cDNA or gDNA derived from T cells, B-cell-depleted T cells, or PBMCs. Subjects who had been exposed to COVID-19, were actively infected with it, or had recovered from it provided the deeply sampled blood TCRbeta repertoires that made up the dataset. A freely available public database, intended as a resource for researchers studying the immune response to SARS-CoV-2, is where the repertoires were released. The samples were drawn from the first 160 participants of the ongoing ImmuneRACE study and from 950 to 1,500 subjects provided by 6 global collaborators. A de-identified subject ID, COVID-19 status, age in years and sex were almost always included in the sample metadata. Where HLA class I and class II types were available, the types were taken from metadata supplied by the sample provider, not from assay-based typing.

Points the paper makes about the study in general: How much clinical and demographic metadata was included differed by source and by participant, and the metadata was provided uncurated.

Collaborating institutions collected whole blood in K2EDTA tubes following their own protocols. Collaborator samples were shipped for TCRbeta analysis as frozen whole blood, isolated PBMCs, or DNA extracted from either sample type. The immunoSEQ Assay, a bias-controlled multiplex PCR, was used to amplify TCRbeta CDR3 regions from genomic DNA. The authors processed their data as follows. The number of nucleated cells in each sample was estimated from the amplification of reference gene primers within the assay. Sequence reads were collapsed and filtered to measure the absolute abundance of every unique TCRbeta CDR3 rearrangement. For each sample, productive Simpson clonality was calculated as the square root of Simpson's diversity index over productive rearrangements. Sourced from immuneACCESS, this table was stored by TCRdb with only in-frame sequences that have V and J called. A share of the clones is absent; for the studies checked, an unresolved V gene accounts for under half, and the remainder has no known explanation. The V and J calls and the clone size are those of that table, but D and trimming were determined from the DNA. The sample table contains about 100,000 clones; only one count was recorded for about 90% of them. The ten largest clones represent roughly 4.7% of the sample.

Concerning this clone: The target of this receptor is not known. Base qualities are not recorded, but no much larger clone differs from it by a single base.

From V the trimming removes 0 bases and from J it removes 2 bases, while the gene matches leave 7 bases of the junction unaccounted for. Its CDR3 holds 16 amino acids, cysteine through phenylalanine. Just the 48-base CDR3 DNA is kept, in frame starting at base 1. CDR1 LNHNV and CDR2 YYDKDF were looked up in the germline V gene (reference sequence). Sequenced: peripheral blood. The origin of this receptor is a human donor in a cohort sampled during active COVID-19. The chain uses TRBV15 and TRBJ2-7; TRBD2 agrees with 7 junctional bases. The nucleotide sequence is TGTGCCACCAGCAGAGAGTCCGGCGGGAGCACCTACGAGCAGTACTTC. It translates as CATSRESGGSTYEQYF.